Listed below are T cell receptor beta chains from one sample, sequenced in a study of cytomegalovirus exposure and HLA in healthy donors. Generated by immunoSEQ multiplex PCR, the TCRdb table keeps only in-frame clones and is missing some. The data hold some 130,000 clones, with about three quarters observed a single time. Sequencing was carried out using PBMCs. Every receptor here comes from a female donor in good health and CMV-seropositive. Both conserved end residues are part of each CDR3. D genes are given only for firm matches. Expanded clones are given a class, and other clones once, few, many or no size at all.

>TRBV6-1|-|-|TRBJ2-7
TGTGCCAGCAGTGCCCAGACCTACGAGCAGTACTTC
CASSAQTYEQYF
>TRBV20-1|-|-|TRBJ1-2
TGCAGTGCTTCATTCGGGTTTGGCTACACCTTC
CSASFGFGYTF
>TRBV5-1|few|TRBD1|TRBJ2-2
TGCGCCAGCAGCAGGGGACAGGGGGACACCGGGGAGCTGTTTTTT
CASSRGQGDTGELFF
>TRBV18|-|-|TRBJ1-1
TGTGCCAGCTCACCCGGGCCAGGGAGGCCTGAAGCTTTCTTT
CASSPGPGRPEAFF
>TRBV2|once|-|TRBJ2-2
TGTGCCAGCAGTGCCAGGGGAAACACCGGGGAGCTGTTTTTT
CASSARGNTGELFF
>TRBV6-5|-|-|TRBJ2-1
TGTGCCAGCAAGATTCAGGATTTTGATGAGCAGTTCTTC
CASKIQDFDEQFF
>TRBV11-1|-|TRBD1|TRBJ2-7
TGTGCCAGCAGCTGGGACAGGGCATCGCACGAGCAGTACTTC
CASSWDRASHEQYF
>TRBV28|-|-|TRBJ1-1
TGTGCCAGCAGCTCCGGGGGGAAGGGCACTGAAGCTTTCTTT
CASSSGGKGTEAFF
>TRBV7-8|few|-|TRBJ1-1
TGTGCCAGCAGCTTAGTTTCAGAGAACACTGAAGCTTTCTTT
CASSLVSENTEAFF
>TRBV5-1|-|TRBD1|TRBJ1-3
TGCGCCAGCAGCTTGTCACGGTCAGGGGGAGGAAACACCATATATTTT
CASSLSRSGGGNTIYF
>TRBV7-2|-|TRBD1|TRBJ1-2
TGTGCCAGCAGCCTTGCGGGACAGGGTTATGGCTACACCTTC
CASSLAGQGYGYTF
>TRBV28|-|TRBD2|TRBJ2-3
TGTGCCAGCAGCCCTACGACTAGCGGGAGTTGGGGAGATACGCAGTATTTT
CASSPTTSGSWGDTQYF
>TRBV28|-|-|TRBJ1-2
TGTGCCAGCAGTCGAGCTAACTATGGCTACACCTTC
CASSRANYGYTF
>TRBV28|-|TRBD1|TRBJ1-4
TGTGCCAGCAGTGTCAGGGGGCGAACTAATGAAAAACTGTTTTTT
CASSVRGRTNEKLFF
>TRBV7-6|-|TRBD2|TRBJ2-1
TGTGCCAGCACCCTAGCGGGAGTGGGGAGAAATGAGCAGTTCTTC
CASTLAGVGRNEQFF
>TRBV9|-|-|TRBJ2-7
TGTGCCAGCAGCGTATTACCGGGAGCGAGCTACGAGCAGTACTTC
CASSVLPGASYEQYF
>TRBV27|-|-|TRBJ1-5
TGTGCCAGCAGAACGAGGAGGTTTAGCAATCAGCCCCAGCATTTT
CASRTRRFSNQPQHF
>TRBV6-1|few|TRBD1|TRBJ1-3
TGTGCCAGCAGGGAGGGACAGGGATTTGGAAACACCATATATTTT
CASREGQGFGNTIYF
>TRBV19|-|TRBD2|TRBJ2-5
TGTGCCAGTAATGTCGCGGGGGGGCAGAAGACCCAGTACTTC
CASNVAGGQKTQYF
>TRBV11-2|-|-|TRBJ1-4
TGTGCCAGCAGCCCCAGACCCCTATCGAGGACTAATGAAAAACTGTTTTTT
CASSPRPLSRTNEKLFF
>TRBV7-2|-|-|TRBJ1-6
TGTGCCAGCAGCCTTCGACAGCTAAATTCACCCCTCCACTTT
CASSLRQLNSPLHF
>TRBV6-5|-|-|TRBJ1-1
TGTGCCAGCAGCGCGCGGGGCGACACTGAAGCTTTCTTT
CASSARGDTEAFF
>TRBV25-1|-|-|TRBJ1-2
TGTGCCAGCAGCGACCCGGTGCGGGGTCCTGGCTACACCTTC
CASSDPVRGPGYTF
>TRBV6-5|-|-|TRBJ1-2
TGTGCCAGCAGTTACGGGGCTCCCTACTATGGCTACACCTTC
CASSYGAPYYGYTF
>TRBV14|-|-|TRBJ2-2
TGTGCCAGCAGCCAAGGACGAGGGTCGCAGGAGCTGTTTTTT
CASSQGRGSQELFF
>TRBV13|-|TRBD2|TRBJ2-3
TGTGCCAGCAGCTTGCCCCACAGAGGGGAGGGACTAGCTAACACAGATACGCAGTATTTT
CASSLPHRGEGLANTDTQYF
>TRBV30|-|-|TRBJ2-1
TGTGCCTGGAGTGTAGATGGTAGCAGAAAGGTGCAGTTCTTC
CAWSVDGSRKVQFF
>TRBV6-5|-|-|TRBJ2-1
TGTGCCAGCAGTTACTCGAGGCAAGTTGACAATGAGCAGTTCTTC
CASSYSRQVDNEQFF
>TRBV7-9|-|-|TRBJ2-7
TGTTCCAGCAGCTTATTGCGTGGCGAGCAGTACTTC
CSSSLLRGEQYF
>TRBV4-1|-|-|TRBJ1-1
TGCGCCAGCAGCCAAGAGGGTAGGGGTTCCACTCCCACTGAAGCTTTCTTT
CASSQEGRGSTPTEAFF
>TRBV2|-|TRBD1|TRBJ1-6
TGTGCCAGCAGTGGGGAGACAGGGTACTCACCCCTCCACTTT
CASSGETGYSPLHF
>TRBV5-6|-|TRBD1|TRBJ1-1
TGTGCCAGCAGCTGGACAGGAGAAGCGAACACTGAAGCTTTCTTT
CASSWTGEANTEAFF
>TRBV10-1|-|TRBD1|TRBJ2-7
TGCGCCAGCAGTGAGTCGGGGACAGGGGGGTACGAGCAGTACTTC
CASSESGTGGYEQYF
>TRBV28|-|TRBD1|TRBJ1-6
TGTGCCAGCAGTTCGGGACAGCCAAATTCACCCCTCCACTTT
CASSSGQPNSPLHF
>TRBV11-3|once|TRBD1|TRBJ2-3
TGTGCCAGCAGCAAGACAGGGCAGGGAAGCACAGATACGCAGTATTTT
CASSKTGQGSTDTQYF
>TRBV9|-|-|TRBJ2-6
TGTGCCAGCAGCACCAATTACAGGGTGTTGGACTCTGGGGCCAACGTCCTGACTTTC
CASSTNYRVLDSGANVLTF
>TRBV19|-|TRBD1|TRBJ2-5
TGTGCCAGTGGAACAGGGGGCCGAGAGACCCAGTACTTC
CASGTGGRETQYF
>TRBV19|-|TRBD2|TRBJ2-3
TGTGCCAGTAGTAACGGGAGGGCCTACACAGATACGCAGTATTTT
CASSNGRAYTDTQYF
>TRBV6-6|-|-|TRBJ2-5
TGTGCCAGCAGTTACTCGGCTGGAGGACCTCGCGGGACCCAGTACTTC
CASSYSAGGPRGTQYF
>TRBV20-1|-|-|TRBJ1-2
TGCGGAGCTACAGGCTACCCCTTC
CGATGYPF
>TRBV10-3|-|-|TRBJ2-1
TGTGCCAGCAGTGAAAGGGGCTACTACAATGAGCAGTTCTTC
CASSERGYYNEQFF
>TRBV2|-|TRBD2|TRBJ2-7
TGTGCCAGCAGTGGAAGCGGGACTAATTACGAGCAGTACTTC
CASSGSGTNYEQYF
>TRBV4-1|-|TRBD1|TRBJ2-1
TGCGCCAGCAGCCTTTATTTCGGGACAGGGGTGGGCAATGAGCAGTTCTTC
CASSLYFGTGVGNEQFF
>TRBV20-1|-|-|TRBJ1-1
TGCAGTGCTCCACGACAGCTTGAAGCTTTCTTT
CSAPRQLEAFF
>TRBV4-1|-|-|TRBJ2-1
TGCGCCAGCAGCCAAGAAAACCGTCCCTACGTGAAGTTCTTC
CASSQENRPYVKFF
>TRBV28|-|-|TRBJ1-2
TGTGCCAGCAGTTCCTCGGGATACGCCAATGGCTACACCTTC
CASSSSGYANGYTF
>TRBV6-5|-|TRBD1|TRBJ1-3
TGTGCCACCGAGACAGGGGGAAACTCTGGAAACACCATATATTTT
CATETGGNSGNTIYF
>TRBV7-7|few|TRBD2|TRBJ2-4
TGTGCCAGCAGCCCGGGCGGGGGAAGCGACATTCAGTACTTC
CASSPGGGSDIQYF
>TRBV7-9|-|TRBD1|TRBJ2-5
TGTGCCAGCAGCTCCCCTGCGGGACAGGGGGCAGAGCAGTACTTC
CASSSPAGQGAEQYF
>TRBV7-6|-|TRBD1|TRBJ2-1
TGTGCCAGCAGCCCCGACAGGGGAAGGGATGAGCAGTTCTTC
CASSPDRGRDEQFF
>TRBV6-5|-|TRBD2|TRBJ2-1
TGTGCCAGCAGTTATAGCGGGAGGGGATCTAACAATGAGCAGTTCTTC
CASSYSGRGSNNEQFF
>TRBV15|-|-|TRBJ1-3
TGTGCCACCAGCAGAGATTCAGTCCGCAACTCTGGAAACACCATATATTTT
CATSRDSVRNSGNTIYF
>TRBV11-2|-|-|TRBJ1-2
TGTGCCAGCAGCTCCCTGGTGGGGGGGCTTGGCTACACCTTC
CASSSLVGGLGYTF
>TRBV5-1|-|-|TRBJ2-5
TGCGCCAGCAGCTTGGGGCCCAAACTAGCTGGGGAGACCCAGTACTTC
CASSLGPKLAGETQYF
>TRBV6-1|once|TRBD2|TRBJ2-3
TGTGCCAGCAGTGAAGAGGTTGCGGGGGGCACAGATACGCAGTATTTT
CASSEEVAGGTDTQYF
>TRBV18|-|TRBD1|TRBJ2-7
TGTGCCAGCTCACCAAGGGCCGGGACAGGCTCCTACGAGCAGTACTTC
CASSPRAGTGSYEQYF
>TRBV28|-|-|TRBJ2-6
TGTGCCAGCAGTTTACTCCGGGGAGGTATTGGGGCCAACGTCCTGACTTTC
CASSLLRGGIGANVLTF